This entry lists 23 T cell receptor beta chains sequenced from one sample in a study of spatial heterogeneity in lung cancer. The time point here: sample taken at primary tumor resection. A single record per CDR3 protein comes from TCRdb applying MiXCR to the 5' RACE reads. The table records over 50,000 distinct CDR3 sequences, roughly 6.4% of them present only once. The sample in question was PBMCs, obtained at surgery. The receptors were gathered from a female donor with early-stage non-small cell lung cancer.

The chain joins TRBV7-9 to TRBJ2-7; D gene uncertain. This CDR3 is 16 amino acids long. V was pared by 1 base and J by 0 bases, with 13 bases between. From germline, CDR1 is SEHNR and CDR2 FQNEAQ (reference sequence). CDR3 in DNA: TGTGCCAGCAGCTTAGGAATAGGTCCTAGCTCCTACGAGCAGTACGTC. Encoded protein: CASSLGIGPSSYEQYV.

The J gene is TRBJ2-1, the V gene TRBV5-1, with a weak D call TRBD1 (7 bases). CDR1 is SGHRS and CDR2 is YFSETQ in the germline V gene. V was shortened by 4 bases and J by 8 bases, with 22 bases between the two germline ends. This CDR3 comprises 16 residues. CDR3 sequence (DNA): TGCGCCAGCAGCCCTGGTTCAGGGGGAGGTGCACATGAGCAGTTCTTC. Protein sequence: CASSPGSGGGAHEQFF.

There are many counts of this clonotype. The rearrangement links TRBV20-1 to TRBJ1-6; D unresolved. V lost 0 bases, J lost 0 bases, and 6 bases lay in between. The CDR3 is 15 residues long. The germline CDR1 and CDR2 sequences are DFQATT and SNEGSKA (reference sequence). The CDR3 sequence: CSARDRPSYNSPLHF. CDR3 nucleotides: TGCAGTGCTAGAGATCGGCCCTCCTATAATTCACCCCTCCACTTT.

This clonotype was counted at least ten times. V is TRBV20-1 and J is TRBJ2-1, with 14 bases fitting TRBD2. With V trimmed by 0 bases and J by 9 bases, 7 bases remained unmatched. CDR1 DFQATT and CDR2 SNEGSKA come from the germline V gene (reference sequence). CDR3 length: 16 residues. The CDR3 DNA reads as TGCAGTGCTAGAGACGGGGGACTAGCGGGAGTTTTTGAGCAGTTCTTC. Translated: CSARDGGLAGVFEQFF.

This clonotype occurred many times. The V call is TRBV11-2, the J call TRBJ2-7; tentatively, D is TRBD2 (5 bases). With 0 bases removed from V and 6 bases from J, the gap between germline ends came to 9 bases. CDR1 is SGHAT, CDR2 FQNNGV, per germline. The CDR3 consists of 13 residues. In DNA, the CDR3 is TGTGCCAGCAGCTTAGATCTTCGGGGCGAGCAGTACGTC. This sequence encodes CASSLDLRGEQYV.

The chain links TRBV7-3 to TRBJ1-1; TRBD1 agrees at 8 bases. The CDR3 loop spans 20 amino acids. J lost 5 bases, V lost 1 base, and 21 bases had no gene match. From germline, CDR1 is SGHTA and CDR2 FQGTGA. The CDR3 DNA is TGTGCCAGCAGCTTAAGCCCGCCGGGGCGCAGGGGGCGATCGGGGACTGAAGCTTTCTTT. The encoded protein is CASSLSPPGRRGRSGTEAFF.

This clonotype was recorded at least ten times. This sequence joins TRBV15 and TRBJ1-4; D is possibly TRBD1 (5 bases). The germline V gene encodes CDR1 LNHNV and CDR2 YYDKDF (reference sequence). This CDR3 comprises 14 residues. V shed 7 bases and J shed 0 bases, with 9 bases lying between them. The CDR3 DNA reads as TGTGCCACCATAAAGGACACAACTAATGAAAAACTGTTTTTT. Translating gives CATIKDTTNEKLFF.

This clonotype was counted at least ten times. The chain is built from TRBV20-1 and TRBJ2-7, with a tentative D call TRBD1 (6 bases). The germline CDR1 and CDR2 sequences are DFQATT and SNEGSKA (reference sequence). The CDR3 sequence is 14 residues long. Trimming pared 3 bases from V and 6 bases from J, leaving 18 bases between. CDR3 region: CSASDQGFVGEQYF. CDR3 nucleotides: TGCAGTGCTAGCGACCAGGGGTTTGTGGGCGAGCAGTACTTC.

This clonotype was observed at least ten times. The DNA of the CDR3 is TGTGCCAGCAGCTTAGGGTTGCGAAGCACAGATACGCAGTATTTT. It yields the protein CASSLGLRSTDTQYF. The chain joins TRBV7-9 to TRBJ2-3; D is unresolved. The CDR3 has 15 amino acids. CDR1 and CDR2 from the germline V gene are SEHNR and FQNEAQ (reference sequence). The germline V and J ends were trimmed by 1 base and 0 bases, with 8 bases remaining between them.

This clonotype has just a few counts. The V gene is TRBV18, the J gene TRBJ1-1; a possible D gene is TRBD1 (5 bases). From germline, CDR1 is KGHSH and CDR2 LQKENI. Trimming took off 5 bases at V and 3 bases at J, with 13 bases between the two ends. The CDR3 spans 14 residues. CDR3 in DNA: TGTGCCAGCTCATCGACCGGGGCCGACACTGAAGCTTTCTTT. Translating gives CASSSTGADTEAFF.

This clonotype was picked up many times. J is TRBJ2-5 and V is TRBV3-1; D remains unclear. V shed 7 bases and J shed 2 bases, with 11 bases lying between them. Germline V CDR1 and CDR2: LGHDT, YNNKEL (reference sequence). CDR3 size: 13 residues. CDR3 bases: TGTGCCAGCACGGATCGGGCACAAGAGACCCAGTACTTC. Protein: CASTDRAQETQYF.

This clonotype was picked up many times. The genes are TRBV20-1 and TRBJ2-1; 11 bases line up with TRBD2. J gave up 1 base and V 5 bases, and 13 bases lay outside the gene matches. This CDR3 comprises 18 residues. In germline, CDR1 is DFQATT, CDR2 SNEGSKA (reference sequence). The CDR3 spells CSADPGLAEKGSYNEQFF. CDR3 nucleotides: TGCAGTGCTGACCCGGGACTAGCGGAAAAAGGTTCCTACAATGAGCAGTTCTTC.

V and J are TRBV5-1 and TRBJ2-1; the D gene is possibly TRBD2 (6 bases). CDR3 length: 15 residues. Deletions cut 0 bases from V and 3 bases from J, with 10 bases between. Germline CDR1 SGHRS, CDR2 YFSETQ. CDR3 in amino acids: CASSLEGGVYNEQFF. CDR3 nucleotide sequence: TGCGCCAGCAGCTTGGAGGGAGGAGTCTACAATGAGCAGTTCTTC.

This clonotype has at least ten counts. V is TRBV13 and J is TRBJ2-3; D might be TRBD2 (6 bases). V shed 0 bases and J shed 0 bases, with 10 bases lying between them. This CDR3 is 16 amino acids long. The germline gives CDR1 PRHDT, CDR2 FYEKMQ (reference sequence). The CDR3 DNA sequence: TGTGCCAGCAGCTTAGGCCCCAGCGGGAGCACAGATACGCAGTATTTT. Its protein product is CASSLGPSGSTDTQYF.

This clonotype was counted at least ten times. V usage is TRBV9 and J usage is TRBJ1-5; D is undetermined. The CDR3 length is 14 residues. V was shortened by 2 bases and J by 4 bases, with 10 bases between the two germline ends. Germline V gives CDR1 SGDLS, CDR2 YYNGEE. CDR3 bases: TGTGCCAGCAGCGTGGACGGGTCAAATCAGCCCCAGCATTTT. Its protein is CASSVDGSNQPQHF. The variable domain in full, completed from reference TRBV9 and TRBJ1-5, reads DSGVTQTPKHLITATGQRVTLRCSPRSGDLSVYWYQQSLDQGLQFLIQYYNGEERAKGNILERFSAQQFPDLHSELNLSSLELGDSALYFCASSVDGSNQPQHFGDGTRLSIL.

This clonotype was found many times. This chain uses TRBV3-1 with TRBJ1-6; no clear D. Per germline, CDR1 LGHDT and CDR2 YNNKEL (reference sequence). Trimming shortened V by 0 bases and J by 9 bases, and 18 bases separated the two germline ends. This CDR3 region has 17 residues. This CDR3 is CASSQEPSSSSRSPLHF. The DNA for the CDR3 is TGTGCCAGCAGCCAAGAACCCTCCTCATCGTCTCGTTCACCCCTCCACTTT.

This clonotype came up many times. The chain is built from TRBV27 and TRBJ1-2; TRBD1 aligns across 7 bases. The germline gives CDR1 MNHEY, CDR2 SMNVEV (reference sequence). This CDR3 is built from 14 residues. V shed 6 bases and J 4 bases; nucleotides not matched to a gene: 8. The CDR3 nucleotides read TGTGCCAGCAGAGGTACAGGGGCAGGCTATGGCTACACCTTC. This encodes CASRGTGAGYGYTF.

The chain employs TRBV21-1 and TRBJ1-2; TRBD1, the table's D call, lacks a check against the DNA. TRBV21-1 is listed as a pseudogene. The CDR3 length is 15 residues. CDR3: CASSFWTGTNYGYTF. CDR3 coding DNA: TGTGCCAGCAGCTTTTGGACAGGGACTAACTATGGCTACACCTTC.

CDR3 loop: CASSITDHNEKLFF. DNA of the CDR3: TGTGCCAGCAGCATTACGGACCATAATGAAAAACTGTTTTTT. The chain joins TRBV7-6 to TRBJ1-4, with D unresolved. The germline gives CDR1 SGHVS, CDR2 FNYEAQ. This CDR3 has 14 residues. The germline V and J ends were trimmed by 5 bases and 4 bases, with 11 bases remaining between them.

In this sample, this clonotype turned up a few times. The chain combines TRBV20-1 with TRBJ2-1; 8 nucleotides align to TRBD2. The CDR3 totals 14 residues. V lost 3 bases and J lost 7; bases outside the gene matches: 8. Germline V gene sequence: CDR1 DFQATT, CDR2 SNEGSKA (reference sequence). The CDR3 here is CSASTGGPGNEQFF. The CDR3, as DNA: TGCAGTGCTAGTACGGGGGGGCCGGGAAATGAGCAGTTCTTC.

The chain combines TRBV20-1 with TRBJ2-7; D is uncertain. Germline V gene data show CDR1 as DFQATT and CDR2 as SNEGSKA (reference sequence). Trimming stripped 5 bases from V and 5 bases from J, with 13 bases between. CDR3 size: 12 residues. The CDR3 spells CSAPRATDEQYF. The DNA of the CDR3 is TGCAGTGCTCCTAGGGCGACCGACGAGCAGTACTTC.

V usage is TRBV27 and J usage is TRBJ1-2, with 11 nucleotides matching TRBD1. The CDR3 runs to 15 residues. CDR1 and CDR2 from the germline V gene are MNHEY and SMNVEV (reference sequence). Trimming removed 5 bases from V and 4 bases from J; junction bases left unmatched: 6. Here the CDR3 reads CASSAGTGGFYGYTF. DNA for the CDR3: TGTGCCAGCAGTGCGGGGACAGGGGGGTTCTATGGCTACACCTTC.

This clonotype was detected many times. The V gene is TRBV11-2, the J gene TRBJ2-1, with a possible D match to TRBD2 (5 bases). From germline, CDR1 is SGHAT and CDR2 FQNNGV. The CDR3 covers 13 residues. V lost 7 bases, J lost 6 bases, and 13 bases lay in between. The DNA for the CDR3 is TGTGCCAGCAAATCGCTAGCAATCAATGAGCAGTTCTTC. The encoded protein is CASKSLAINEQFF.